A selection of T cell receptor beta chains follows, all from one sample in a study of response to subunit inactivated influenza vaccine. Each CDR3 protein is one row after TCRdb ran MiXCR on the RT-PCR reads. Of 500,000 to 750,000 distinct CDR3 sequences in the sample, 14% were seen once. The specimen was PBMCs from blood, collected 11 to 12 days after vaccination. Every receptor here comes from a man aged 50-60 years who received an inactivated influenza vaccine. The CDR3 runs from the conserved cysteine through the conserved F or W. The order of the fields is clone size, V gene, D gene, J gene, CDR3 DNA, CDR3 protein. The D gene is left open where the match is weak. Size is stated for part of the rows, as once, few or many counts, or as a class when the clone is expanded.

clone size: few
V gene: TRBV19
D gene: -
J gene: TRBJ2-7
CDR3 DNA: TGTGCCAGTAGCTGGGAGGGAGGGGGCTCCTACGAGCAGTACTTC
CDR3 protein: CASSWEGGGSYEQYF

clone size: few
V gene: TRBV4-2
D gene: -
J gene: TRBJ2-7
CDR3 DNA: TGTGCCAGCAGCCAAGTTAGTTCCACGGAGAGGCTTGACGAGCAGTACTTC
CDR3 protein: CASSQVSSTERLDEQYF

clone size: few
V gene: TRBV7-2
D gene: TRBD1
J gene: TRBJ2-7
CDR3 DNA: TGTGCCAGCAGCCCATCGGACAGGGGATTCTCCTACGAGCAGTACTTC
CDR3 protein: CASSPSDRGFSYEQYF

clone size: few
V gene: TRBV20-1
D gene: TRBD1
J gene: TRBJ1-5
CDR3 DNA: TGCAGTGCTAGCGACAGGGTCAATCAGCCCCAGCATTTT
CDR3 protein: CSASDRVNQPQHF

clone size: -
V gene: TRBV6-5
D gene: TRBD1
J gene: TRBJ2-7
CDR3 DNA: TGTGCCAGCAGTTACTCGGCCGGGACAGGGTCTTTGGAGCAGTACTTC
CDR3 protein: CASSYSAGTGSLEQYF

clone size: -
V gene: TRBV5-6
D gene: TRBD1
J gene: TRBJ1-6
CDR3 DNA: TGTGCCAGCACCGGGGACAGGTCTTCACCCCTCCACTTT
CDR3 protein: CASTGDRSSPLHF

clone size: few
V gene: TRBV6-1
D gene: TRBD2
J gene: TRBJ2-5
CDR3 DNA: TGTGCCAGCATCCCCGGGACTAGCGGAAAGGAGACCCAGTACTTC
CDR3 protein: CASIPGTSGKETQYF

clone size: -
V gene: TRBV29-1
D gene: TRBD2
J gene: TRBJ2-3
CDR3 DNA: TGCAGCACAACTAGAGGACTAGCGGGAGGTGATACGCAGTATTTT
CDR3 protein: CSTTRGLAGGDTQYF

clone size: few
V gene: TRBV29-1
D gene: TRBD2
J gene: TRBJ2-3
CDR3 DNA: TGCAGCGTTGTGGTGATAGCGGGAGTGGCAGATACGCAGTATTTT
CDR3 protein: CSVVVIAGVADTQYF

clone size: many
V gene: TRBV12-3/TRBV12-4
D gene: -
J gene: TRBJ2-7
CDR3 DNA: TGTGCCAGCAGTTTCGGCCCCTACTACGAGCAGTACTTC
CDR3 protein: CASSFGPYYEQYF

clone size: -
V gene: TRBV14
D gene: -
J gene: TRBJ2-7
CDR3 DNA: TGTGCCAGCAGCCAAGAACGGTTCTACGAGCAGTACTTC
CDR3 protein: CASSQERFYEQYF

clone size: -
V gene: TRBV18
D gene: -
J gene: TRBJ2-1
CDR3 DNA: TGTGCCAGCTCTCCCCAGGGATCGGACTCCTACAATGAGCAGTTCTTC
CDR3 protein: CASSPQGSDSYNEQFF

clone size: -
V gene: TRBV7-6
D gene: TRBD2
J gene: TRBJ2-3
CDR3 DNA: TGTGCCAGCAGCTCCCCCGGAGCTAGCGGATATGAGACAGATACGCAGTATTTT
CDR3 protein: CASSSPGASGYETDTQYF

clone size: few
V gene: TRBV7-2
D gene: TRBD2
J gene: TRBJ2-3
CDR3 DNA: TGTGCCAGCAGCGTCAGACTAGCGGGAGATACGCAGTATTTT
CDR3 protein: CASSVRLAGDTQYF

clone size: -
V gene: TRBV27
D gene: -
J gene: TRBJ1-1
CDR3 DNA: TGTGCCAGCAGTTTATTAAACGGGCCCCATGGGGACACTGAAGCTTTCTTT
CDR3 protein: CASSLLNGPHGDTEAFF

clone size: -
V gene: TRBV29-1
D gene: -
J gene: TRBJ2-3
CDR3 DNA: TGCAGCGTCAGGGTAGATACGCAGTATTTT
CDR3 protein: CSVRVDTQYF

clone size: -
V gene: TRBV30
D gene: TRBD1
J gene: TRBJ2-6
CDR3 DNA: TGTGCCTGGAACCGGGACAGGAAGAACGTCCTGACTTTC
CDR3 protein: CAWNRDRKNVLTF

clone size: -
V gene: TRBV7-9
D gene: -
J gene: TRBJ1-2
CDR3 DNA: TGTGCCAGCAGCTTACCAGGGAGGGGAGGCTACACCTTC
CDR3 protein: CASSLPGRGGYTF

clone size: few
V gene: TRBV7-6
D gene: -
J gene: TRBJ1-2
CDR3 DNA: TGTGCCAGCAGCTTACTGACGGACTTAAACTATGGCTACACCTTC
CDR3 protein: CASSLLTDLNYGYTF

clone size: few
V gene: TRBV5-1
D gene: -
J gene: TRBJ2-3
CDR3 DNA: TGCGCCAGCCACGGGACACTCAGCACAGATACGCAGTATTTT
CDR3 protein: CASHGTLSTDTQYF

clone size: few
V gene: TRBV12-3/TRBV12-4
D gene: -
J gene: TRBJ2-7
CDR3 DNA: TGTGCCAGCAGTCGGGCAGGCGTCGAGCAGTACTTC
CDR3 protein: CASSRAGVEQYF

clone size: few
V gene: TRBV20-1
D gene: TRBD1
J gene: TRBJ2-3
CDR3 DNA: TGCAGTGCTAGCCGTCAGGGGGGCACAGATACGCAGTATTTT
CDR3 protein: CSASRQGGTDTQYF

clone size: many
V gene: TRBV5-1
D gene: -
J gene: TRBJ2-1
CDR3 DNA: TGCGCCAGCAGCTTGGCCCAGATCTACAATGAGCAGTTCTTC
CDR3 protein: CASSLAQIYNEQFF

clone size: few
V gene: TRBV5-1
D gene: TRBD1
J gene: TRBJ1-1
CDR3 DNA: TGCGCCAGCAGCTCCGTGACAGGGACTGGAACTGAAGCTTTCTTT
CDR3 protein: CASSSVTGTGTEAFF

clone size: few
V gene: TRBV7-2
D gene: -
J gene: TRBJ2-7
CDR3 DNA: TGTGCCAGCAGCTACCCGGCAGGTTACGAGCAGTACTTC
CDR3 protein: CASSYPAGYEQYF

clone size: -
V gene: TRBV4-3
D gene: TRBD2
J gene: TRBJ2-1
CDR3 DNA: TGCGCCAGCAGCTTCGGCGGGAGCGCCACCCCTCAGTTCTTC
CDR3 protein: CASSFGGSATPQFF